The T cell receptor beta chain described here comes from a study of T cells in Graves' hyperthyroidism and ophthalmopathy (dated 2019 in TCRdb). The study in broad terms: Peripheral blood was collected at initial diagnosis, before any treatment. To identify TCR V-J signatures that set the groups apart, the researchers used a discovery cohort of 100 patients, made up of under 45 with Graves' ophthalmopathy and about 60 with stable Graves' hyperthyroidism. After sampling, hyperthyroidism patients received methimazole starting at 30 mg daily, and ophthalmopathy patients received high-dose intravenous methylprednisolone. In more than 5 Graves' hyperthyroidism patients, the study also compared T-cell repertoires from thyroid tissue with T-cell repertoires from blood. According to the paper, TCR Vbeta CDR3 sequencing was carried out on 135 peripheral blood samples, which came from over 40 ophthalmopathy, 80 or so hyperthyroidism and 17 progressor patients. The approximately 97 discovery patients were randomly divided into training and test sets at a 7:3 ratio. Prospective prediction of ophthalmopathy was tested in an independent validation cohort of approximately 18 hyperthyroidism patients and 17 patients who later progressed to ophthalmopathy.

Here is what the overall study found, with its caveats: In validation, the model predicted progression to ophthalmopathy with 55% to 71% sensitivity and around 72% specificity, a median of approximately 6.7 months before onset. No statistical method was used to fix the sample size in advance, and group allocation was not hidden from the investigators. Most expanded thyroid clonotypes (frequency above 0.001) were also detected in blood, a finding suggesting that blood repertoires may reflect thyroid immune responses. In cross-validation, a model built on a 13 V-J signature told ophthalmopathy apart from stable hyperthyroidism with about 90% sensitivity and 81% to 82% specificity, and in testing the same model reached 80%/75%.

Stable Graves' hyperthyroidism was defined as no progression to ophthalmopathy during 18 months of follow-up. Hyperthyroidism patients were newly diagnosed, with disease duration under 2 months, and aged 18 to 65 years. Patients with uncontrolled infections, other autoimmune diseases, pregnancy or lactation were excluded. Diagnoses were established on the basis of clinical symptoms, serum thyroxine and TRAb, thyroid ultrasound, and orbital computed tomography. Ficoll-Paque density gradient centrifugation was used to isolate PBMCs from 8.5 to 10 ml of fresh peripheral blood. Trizol reagent was used to extract total RNA, and RNA quality was then checked on an Agilent 2100 Bioanalyzer. Remarks on this clonotype: Its target antigen remains unknown. One junction end disagrees with the germline gene, perhaps due to a read error.

TCR beta CDR3 regions were amplified from RNA transcripts. For the first round of RT-PCR on the TCR CDR3, the HTBI primer set was used together with the Qiagen OneStep RT-PCR kit. Libraries were constructed in a second round of multiplex PCR, after which size selection and purification were carried out. Sequencing of the libraries was done on an Illumina HiSeq2000 using paired-end 100 bp reads. As for how the authors treated the data: SOAPnuke was used to process the raw data, throwing out any read that contained adapters or uncalled bases, had a mean Phred below 15, or lacked an exact constant-primer or identifier match. COPE v1.2.5 was used to merge high-quality paired reads, and clonotypes were defined as unique nucleotide sequences. Clonotypes were aligned to IMGT TRBV, TRBD and TRBJ reference segments using MiTCR v1.1. Only V-J combinations with frequency above 0.0001, covering about 99% of repertoires, were analysed. A TCS score was defined as the ratio of F50 (clonal expansion) to E x V (chaos), with BLOSUM62-based TCRdist applied between CDR3 peptides within each V-J. Welch's t-statistics and random forest reduced fewer than 600 V-J features to 13, which were used in a naive Bayes classifier (R e1071). In TCRdb, the public reads were trimmed at Q25 with fastp and aligned with MiXCR, with productive beta chains retained. CDR3 protein duplicates are merged, each entry listing the most common genes and DNA. None of the V and J calls come from the authors' own analysis; TCRdb made them. The table for this sample lists over 500,000 distinct CDR3 sequences; less than 15% of them were counted only once. The ten top clones hold approximately 15% of the sample.

The germline V gene (reference sequence) provides CDR1 LNHNV and CDR2 YYDKDF. The CDR3 holds 15 amino acids from the cysteine to the phenylalanine. Left in the record is the CDR3 DNA by itself, 45 bases read in frame from the first base. The rearranged chain carries TRBV15 and TRBJ1-6, with a tentative D gene TRBD1 over 6 matching bases. The sequence derives from a woman in her thirties or forties with Graves' hyperthyroidism. The sample was blood. The DNA reads as follows: TGTGCCGCCAGCAGAGATCAGGGGTTGAATTCACCCCTCCACTTT. This sequence encodes CAASRDQGLNSPLHF. The CDR3, completed at both ends by the reference TRBV15 and TRBJ1-6 genes, gives the full variable domain DAMVIQNPRYQVTQFGKPVTLSCSQTLNHNVMYWYQQKSSQAPKLLFHYYDKDFNNEADTPDNFQSRRPNTSFCFLDIRSPGLGDTAMYLCAASRDQGLNSPLHFGNGTRLTVT.